One sample yielded the 26 T cell receptor beta chains listed below, sequenced in a study of T cell responses to AZD1222 COVID-19 vaccine. Measured with immunoSEQ multiplex PCR; TCRdb has only the in-frame clones, and not every one. This sample has around 170,000 clones, with under 95% found just once. Source: peripheral blood, taken on day 0 of AZD1222 vaccination. The receptors shown here come from an adult in good health.

This sequence joins TRBV6-1 and TRBJ1-3; 8 bases agree with TRBD1. CDR1 and CDR2 (germline): MNHNS, SASEGT. This CDR3 contains 17 residues. The ends lost 2 bases at V and 0 bases at J; junction bases unmatched: 6. CDR3 sequence reads: CASSENPGGISGNTIYF. Here the CDR3 DNA reads TGTGCCAGCAGTGAAAATCCAGGGGGCATCTCTGGAAACACCATATATTTT.

The CDR3 DNA reads as TGTGCCAGCAGCCCCAGGGACAGGAGAGGACCCACTGAAGCTTTCTTT. Protein sequence: CASSPRDRRGPTEAFF. This chain uses TRBV13 with TRBJ1-1; 8 bases are shared with TRBD1. V trimming: 5 bases; J trimming: 4 bases; junction bases outside the gene matches: 12. The CDR3 length is 16 residues. Germline CDR1 and CDR2: PRHDT and FYEKMQ (reference sequence).

The chain recombines TRBV9 with TRBJ1-2, with TRBD1 matching 7 bases. CDR3 size: 16 residues. CDR1 and CDR2 from the germline V gene are SGDLS and YYNGEE. The J segment lost 4 bases and the V segment lost 3 bases, leaving 12 bases of the junction unmatched. The CDR3 loop is CASSEGATGISYGYTF. The CDR3 bases are TGTGCCAGCAGCGAGGGAGCGACAGGGATTTCCTATGGCTACACCTTC.

This chain joins TRBV19 and TRBJ2-7; perhaps D is TRBD1 or TRBD2 (5 bases each). The CDR3 totals 20 residues. CDR1 is LNHDA, CDR2 SQIVND, per germline (reference sequence). Trimming shortened V by 2 bases and J by 0 bases, and 26 bases separated the two germline ends. The CDR3 DNA follows: TGTGCCAGTAGTATATATCTGTTGAGTTCCGGGACCCTAGCCTCCTACGAGCAGTACTTC. Translating it yields CASSIYLLSSGTLASYEQYF.

The chain is built from TRBV27 and TRBJ2-7, with D unresolved. V was trimmed by 4 bases and J by 2 bases, leaving 12 bases between them. Germline values: CDR1 MNHEY, CDR2 SMNVEV (reference sequence). The CDR3 has 14 residues. The CDR3 bases are TGTGCCAGCAGTTCCTCACACCAAACCTACGAGCAGTACTTC. It specifies CASSSSHQTYEQYF.

The V gene is TRBV27, the J gene TRBJ1-2; TRBD1 matches at 10 bases. With 2 bases clipped from V and 7 bases from J, the junction kept 4 bases outside the gene matches. CDR3 length equals 14 residues. Germline CDR1 is MNHEY and CDR2 is SMNVEV (reference sequence). This CDR3 is CASSLGGTGAGYTF. The CDR3 DNA reads as TGTGCCAGCAGTTTAGGCGGGACAGGGGCTGGCTACACCTTC.

V is TRBV6-1 and J is TRBJ1-1, with TRBD1 as a possible D gene (6 bases). Germline CDR1 reads MNHNS; CDR2 reads SASEGT. The length of the CDR3 is 16 residues. V lost 4 bases and J 0 bases, leaving 15 bases between the germline ends. The CDR3 region has the DNA TGTGCCAGCAGTGCGAGTACAGGGAAGATGAACACTGAAGCTTTCTTT. Amino acid sequence: CASSASTGKMNTEAFF.

V is TRBV2 and J is TRBJ1-5; D call uncertain. This CDR3 has 13 amino acids. Germline V gives CDR1 SNHLY, CDR2 FYNNEI. The ends were cut back, 4 bases at V and 4 bases at J, with 8 bases in the middle. The CDR3 sequence: CASSVESNQPQHF. The DNA for the CDR3 is TGTGCCAGCAGTGTTGAAAGTAATCAGCCCCAGCATTTT.

The chain employs TRBV7-2 and TRBJ1-2; TRBD1 is a possible D gene (5 bases). Trimming took off 5 bases at V and 3 bases at J, with 13 bases between the two ends. This CDR3 is built from 14 residues. Looked up from germline, CDR1 is SGHTA and CDR2 is FQGNSA. The CDR3 reads CASSLVGGDYGYTF. CDR3 coding DNA: TGTGCCAGCAGCCTCGTGGGGGGAGACTATGGCTACACCTTC.

This chain joins TRBV5-5 and TRBJ2-2; 8 positions match TRBD2. This CDR3 comprises 16 residues. V gave up 4 bases and J gave up 3 bases; unmatched junction bases: 8. Germline V gives CDR1 SGHKS, CDR2 YYEKEE (reference sequence). CDR3 in amino acids: CASSPLRGVHTGELFF. The CDR3 DNA reads TGTGCCAGCAGCCCACTGCGGGGGGTACACACCGGGGAGCTGTTTTTT.

The chain is built from TRBV29-1 and TRBJ1-2, with D perhaps TRBD1 (6 bases). V gave up 4 bases and J gave up 5 bases, with 11 bases separating them. The CDR3 covers 12 residues. The germline V gene has CDR1 SQVTM and CDR2 ANQGSEA. The CDR3 DNA sequence: TGCAGCGTTGGTACAGGGCCATATGGCTACACCTTC. This codes for CSVGTGPYGYTF.

CDR3 protein: CASSLASGGAKNIQYF. CDR3 DNA sequence: TGTGCCAGCAGCTTGGCTAGCGGGGGAGCTAAAAACATTCAGTACTTC. The chain couples TRBV5-8 to TRBJ2-4, with 10 bases matching TRBD2. The V gene end was trimmed by 0 bases and the J gene end by 4 bases; junction bases not matched to a gene: 4. CDR1 SGHTS and CDR2 YDEGEE come from the germline V gene. The CDR3 spans 16 residues.

V is TRBV5-5 and J is TRBJ1-4; D uncertain. The CDR3 runs to 15 residues. Germline-derived CDR1 and CDR2 are SGHKS and YYEKEE (reference sequence). V gave up 0 bases and J gave up 13 bases, with 19 bases separating them. The chain's CDR3 is CASSLGTTKEPGLFF. The CDR3 DNA reads as TGTGCCAGCAGCTTGGGGACTACAAAGGAGCCAGGACTGTTTTTT.

The chain uses TRBV18 and TRBJ1-2; D unclear. The V gene's germline CDR1 is KGHSH and CDR2 LQKENI. The CDR3 is 14 residues long. Trimming stripped 2 bases from V and 0 bases from J, with 7 bases between. The CDR3 nucleotides are TGTGCCAGCTCACCAGACGGATCTAACTATGGCTACACCTTC. This sequence encodes CASSPDGSNYGYTF.

The CDR3 here is CASMGTGSSNYGYTF. CDR3 coding DNA: TGTGCCAGCATGGGGACAGGCTCTTCTAACTATGGCTACACCTTC. This chain joins TRBV28 and TRBJ1-2, with 8 bases identical to TRBD1. The CDR3 has 15 amino acids. V dropped 7 bases and J dropped 0; count of bases not matched to a gene: 7. CDR1 is MDHEN, CDR2 SYDVKM, per germline.

The chain combines TRBV13 with TRBJ2-5, with D uncertain. CDR3 length: 17 amino acids. CDR1 PRHDT and CDR2 FYEKMQ come from the germline V gene (reference sequence). The germline V and J ends were trimmed by 5 bases and 1 base, with 20 bases remaining between them. CDR3 DNA: TGTGCCAGCAGCAAACTCGTCAGTTCCCCCCCCCAAGAGACCCAGTACTTC. This sequence encodes CASSKLVSSPPQETQYF.

In DNA, the CDR3 is TGTGCCAGCAGCTCACCATTATACGGGACTACAACCTACGAGCAGTACTTC. Its protein is CASSSPLYGTTTYEQYF. The rearrangement uses TRBV11-2 and TRBJ2-7; 7 bases align to TRBD2. The CDR3 sequence is 17 residues long. Germline V CDR1 and CDR2: SGHAT, FQNNGV. V was pared by 4 bases and J by 2 bases, with 14 bases of the junction left unmatched.

The chain has TRBV29-1 and TRBJ2-5; TRBD2 matches at 7 bases. The CDR3 consists of 14 residues. CDR1 SQVTM and CDR2 ANQGSEA come from the germline V gene. The chain's CDR3 is CTTRLGGKYETQYF. As DNA, the CDR3 is TGCACAACCAGGTTGGGGGGGAAGTATGAGACCCAGTACTTC.

The chain employs TRBV5-4 and TRBJ2-7; D gene unclear. V shed 4 bases and J shed 1 base, with 9 bases lying between them. CDR1 and CDR2 (germline): SGHNT, YYREEE (reference sequence). The CDR3 has 13 amino acids. CDR3 bases: TGTGCCAGCAGCCAGGACCTGTCCTACGAGCAGTACTTC. Its protein product is CASSQDLSYEQYF.

The CDR3 protein is CASTQRRDSPLHF. CDR3 DNA sequence: TGTGCCAGCACCCAACGAAGGGATTCACCCCTCCACTTT. The gene calls are TRBV5-5 and TRBJ1-6, with D unresolved. The CDR3 is made up of 13 amino acids. The germline V gene encodes CDR1 SGHKS and CDR2 YYEKEE (reference sequence). V was trimmed by 6 bases and J by 8 bases, leaving 12 bases between them.

The gene calls are TRBV19 and TRBJ2-1; possibly TRBD1 for D (5 bases). Trimming cost V 0 bases and J 5 bases, with 11 bases left between them. Germline lookup yields CDR1 LNHDA and CDR2 SQIVND (reference sequence). The CDR3 is 15 amino acids. CDR3 DNA: TGTGCCAGTAGTATAGACTACAGGTCCCACAATGAGCAGTTCTTC. It translates to CASSIDYRSHNEQFF.

The gene calls are TRBV28 and TRBJ2-2; D might be TRBD1 (5 bases). Trimming stripped 5 bases from V and 2 bases from J, with 9 bases between. Germline V gene lookup returns CDR1 MDHEN and CDR2 SYDVKM. CDR3 length: 14 residues. Here the CDR3 DNA reads TGTGCCAGCAGTGTCAGGGCAAACACCGGGGAGCTGTTTTTT. This encodes CASSVRANTGELFF. Full variable domain (remainder filled in from reference TRBV28 and TRBJ2-2): DVKVTQSSRYLVKRTGEKVFLECVQDMDHENMFWYRQDPGLGLRLIYFSYDVKMKEKGDIPEGYSVSREKKERFSLILESASTNQTSMYLCASSVRANTGELFFGEGSRLTVL.

The chain is built from TRBV12-3 or TRBV12-4 and TRBJ2-2; D might be TRBD2 (5 bases). The V gene lost 5 bases and the J gene lost 4 bases, with 8 bases spanning the gap. This CDR3 has 13 residues. CDR3 DNA: TGTGCCAGCAGTCAAACTAGCACCGGGGAGCTGTTTTTT. Residues: CASSQTSTGELFF.

The chain recombines TRBV11-2 with TRBJ2-1; D remains ambiguous. The ends were cut back, 5 bases at V and 7 bases at J, with 9 bases in the middle. This CDR3 spans 12 amino acids. The germline V gene has CDR1 SGHAT and CDR2 FQNNGV. The CDR3 DNA reads as TGTGCCAGCAGCCCCACTATGAATGAGCAGTTCTTC. Translating it yields CASSPTMNEQFF. Supplemented by reference TRBV11-2 and TRBJ2-1, the full variable domain reads EAGVAQSPRYKIIEKRQSVAFWCNPISGHATLYWYQQILGQGPKLLIQFQNNGVVDDSQLPKDRFSAERLKGVDSTLKIQPAKLEDSAVYLCASSPTMNEQFFGPGTRLTVL.

The V gene is TRBV11-3, the J gene TRBJ2-5; D remains unclear. Germline CDR1 SGHNT, CDR2 YENEEA. There are 13 residues in the CDR3. V was shortened by 1 base and J by 4 bases, with 7 bases between the two germline ends. The CDR3 DNA is TGTGCCAGCAGCTTAGCTGGTTCAGAGACCCAGTACTTC. The encoded protein is CASSLAGSETQYF.

The chain is built from TRBV4-3 and TRBJ2-1; D not resolved. The CDR3 loop spans 14 amino acids. Germline loops: CDR1 LGHNA, CDR2 YSLEER. Trimming removed 5 bases from V and 0 bases from J, with 8 bases in between. The CDR3 sequence is CASSVGPSYNEQFF. The CDR3 DNA is TGCGCCAGCAGCGTCGGTCCCTCCTACAATGAGCAGTTCTTC.